The 28 T cell receptor beta chains below were found in one sample sequenced in a study of blood T cell repertoires in COVID-19. Libraries were prepared by immunoSEQ multiplex PCR; TCRdb keeps only in-frame clonotypes and omits some of them. The sample records about 50,000 clones, about 87% being singletons. The sample comprised peripheral blood. All receptors derive from a human donor with active COVID-19. The donor label of this sample is uncertain.

V gene TRBV19 combines with J gene TRBJ2-1; tentative D call: TRBD2 (7 bases). The CDR3 spans 14 residues. Germline assignment: CDR1 LNHDA and CDR2 SQIVND (reference sequence). Between the trimmed V and J ends, which lost 5 bases and 5 bases, there was a span of 13 bases. The DNA for the CDR3 is TGTGCCAGTAGTTGGCGGGGGCAAAACAATGAGCAGTTCTTC. Its protein product is CASSWRGQNNEQFF.

The chain joins TRBV5-6 to TRBJ1-2; D might be TRBD1 (6 bases). The germline V gene encodes CDR1 SGHDT and CDR2 YYEEEE. CDR3 length equals 16 residues. The ends were cut back, 4 bases at V and 0 bases at J, with 16 bases in the middle. CDR3 nucleotide sequence: TGTGCCAGCAGCCTTGGGGGCAGGGCGGCTAACTATGGCTACACCTTC. It yields the protein CASSLGGRAANYGYTF.

The chain links TRBV6-4 to TRBJ1-1; maybe TRBD1 (5 bases). This CDR3 is built from 11 residues. V shed 6 bases and J shed 10 bases, with 12 bases lying between them. Per germline, CDR1 MRHNA and CDR2 SNTAGT. CDR3 DNA sequence: TGTGCCAGCAGCGACCGAACAGGAGCTTTCTTT. This codes for CASSDRTGAFF.

This chain uses TRBV11-2 with TRBJ2-1, with 7 bases aligning to TRBD1. This CDR3 comprises 14 residues. The V and J ends lost 5 bases and 7 bases, in that order; junction bases with no gene match: 8. Germline CDR1 is SGHAT and CDR2 is FQNNGV. For the CDR3, the DNA is TGTGCCAGCAGCCCCCCCGGGACAGCGAATGAGCAGTTCTTC. Amino acids: CASSPPGTANEQFF.

J is TRBJ2-3 and V is TRBV3-1 (or the pseudogene TRBV3-2); D may be TRBD2 (5 bases). The CDR3 loop spans 16 amino acids. V was cut by 4 bases and J by 0 bases, with 14 bases left in between. Germline V lookup: CDR1 LGHDT, CDR2 YNNKEL (reference sequence). DNA of the CDR3: TGTGCCAGCAGCCTTCACCCGGGGTCTAGCACAGATACGCAGTATTTT. Its translation: CASSLHPGSSTDTQYF.

V and J are TRBV11-3 and TRBJ1-2; 9 bases align to TRBD1. The germline V gene has CDR1 SGHNT and CDR2 YENEEA. The CDR3 totals 16 residues. J was trimmed by 1 base and V by 4 bases; bases with no gene match: 7. The CDR3: CASSSLQGAGNYGYTF. In DNA form, the CDR3 reads TGTGCCAGCAGCTCCCTACAGGGGGCGGGTAACTATGGCTACACCTTC.

This clone was counted between two and nine times. V is TRBV5-1 and J is TRBJ1-2; 9 bases map to TRBD1. There are 15 residues in the CDR3. J gave up 6 bases and V 4 bases, and 10 bases lay outside the gene matches. Looked up from germline, CDR1 is SGHRS and CDR2 is YFSETQ. The CDR3 here is CASSLGTGLSDGYTF. The CDR3 coding sequence is TGCGCCAGCAGCCTCGGGACAGGGTTAAGCGATGGCTACACCTTC.

The rearrangement joins TRBV4-2 to TRBJ1-5, with D tentatively TRBD1 (5 bases). Germline V gene lookup returns CDR1 LGHNA and CDR2 YNFKEQ. The CDR3 consists of 15 residues. V lost 1 base and J lost 5, with 12 bases in between. CDR3 DNA sequence: TGTGCCAGCAGCCAAGGGGGTATGGGGCATCAGCCCCAGCATTTT. This translates into CASSQGGMGHQPQHF.

This chain joins TRBV6-2 or TRBV6-3 and TRBJ1-5; weak D call: TRBD1 (5 bases). The CDR3 is 14 residues long. V lost 5 bases, J lost 2 bases, and 10 bases lay in between. The germline V gene has CDR1 MNHEY and CDR2 SVGEGT. The CDR3 loop reads CASSGTGGNQPQHF. DNA for the CDR3: TGTGCCAGCAGTGGGACGGGGGGCAATCAGCCCCAGCATTTT.

CDR3 nucleotide sequence: TGTGCCAGCAGCTTAAGAGGGACCCAGCGGGGCGGGGCCCCCTACGAGCAGTACTTC. It specifies CASSLRGTQRGGAPYEQYF. The chain employs TRBV7-9 and TRBJ2-7; 7 nucleotides align to TRBD2. Germline assignment: CDR1 SEHNR and CDR2 FQNEAQ (reference sequence). V gave up 2 bases and J gave up 2 bases; unmatched junction bases: 18. The CDR3 runs 19 residues.

This clone was seen a handful of times. The CDR3 reads CASSLDPSSGGYNEQFF. The DNA of the CDR3 is TGTGCCAGCAGCTTAGATCCCTCTAGCGGAGGATACAATGAGCAGTTCTTC. This chain connects TRBV11-3 to TRBJ2-1; 7 bases agree with TRBD2. The CDR3 totals 17 residues. Germline V CDR1 and CDR2: SGHNT, YENEEA. The V gene end was trimmed by 0 bases and the J gene end by 4 bases; junction bases not matched to a gene: 9.

The chain links TRBV28 to TRBJ1-1; D is unresolved. V lost 6 bases and J 3 bases, leaving 17 bases between the germline ends. CDR3 length equals 15 residues. From germline, CDR1 is MDHEN and CDR2 SYDVKM. The CDR3 spells CASRHLRTGDTEAFF. The CDR3 DNA is TGTGCCAGCAGGCATCTCCGGACGGGAGACACTGAAGCTTTCTTT.

The genes are TRBV5-4 and TRBJ2-3; 7 bases map to TRBD2. Germline V gene lookup returns CDR1 SGHNT and CDR2 YYREEE (reference sequence). This CDR3 contains 16 residues. V dropped 6 bases and J dropped 2; count of bases not matched to a gene: 12. Written as DNA, the CDR3 is TGTGCCAGCACCAAAGCGGTGGGAGGGGTCACAGATACGCAGTATTTT. This translates into CASTKAVGGVTDTQYF.

V is TRBV11-1 and J is TRBJ2-3, with TRBD2 identical over 8 bases. V was pared by 6 bases and J by 5 bases, with 7 bases of the junction left unmatched. The CDR3 sequence is 14 residues long. The germline V gene encodes CDR1 SGHAT and CDR2 FQDESV (reference sequence). This chain's CDR3 is CASSSGMVGDTQYF. Written as DNA, the CDR3 is TGTGCCAGCAGTAGCGGGATGGTGGGAGATACGCAGTATTTT. The variable domain in full, completed from reference TRBV11-1 and TRBJ2-3, reads EAEVAQSPRYKITEKSQAVAFWCDPISGHATLYWYRQILGQGPELLVQFQDESVVDDSQLPKDRFSAERLKGVDSTLKIQPAELGDSAMYLCASSSGMVGDTQYFGPGTRLTVL.

V usage is TRBV3-1 (or the pseudogene TRBV3-2) and J usage is TRBJ2-6, with D perhaps matching TRBD1 (5 bases). Germline V gives CDR1 LGHDT, CDR2 YNNKEL (reference sequence). Trimming removed 4 bases from V and 0 bases from J, with 19 bases in between. The CDR3 is made up of 19 amino acids. CDR3 bases: TGTGCCAGCAGCCCAGATGGACATATGGCCGACTCTGGGGCCAACGTCCTGACTTTC. Its translation: CASSPDGHMADSGANVLTF.

This CDR3 reads CASSLEAGGPAEQFF. The CDR3 nucleotides are TGTGCCAGCAGCTTAGAAGCGGGAGGGCCGGCTGAGCAGTTCTTC. The chain combines TRBV11-2 with TRBJ2-1; TRBD2 matches at 10 bases. With 0 bases clipped from V and 9 bases from J, the junction kept 5 bases outside the gene matches. Germline CDR1 SGHAT, CDR2 FQNNGV. The CDR3 length is 15 residues.

This chain connects TRBV7-3 to TRBJ2-1; D may be TRBD1 (5 bases). V lost 5 bases, J lost 2 bases, and 10 bases lay in between. The CDR3 is made up of 14 amino acids. Per germline, CDR1 SGHTA and CDR2 FQGTGA. CDR3 loop: CASSADRTYNEQFF. As DNA, the CDR3 is TGTGCCAGCAGCGCAGACAGAACCTACAATGAGCAGTTCTTC.

This chain joins TRBV11-3 and TRBJ2-7, with 7 positions matching TRBD2. Per germline, CDR1 SGHNT and CDR2 YENEEA. This CDR3 is built from 17 residues. The V segment lost 6 bases and the J segment 2 bases; nucleotides outside the gene matches: 16. CDR3: CASSPLPRTRGTYEQYF. CDR3 DNA: TGTGCCAGCAGTCCCCTCCCCAGGACGCGGGGGACCTACGAGCAGTACTTC.

The chain couples TRBV4-2 to TRBJ2-3, with D tentatively TRBD2 (5 bases). Trimming stripped 4 bases from V and 1 base from J, with 18 bases between. The CDR3 is made up of 17 amino acids. Germline V gives CDR1 LGHNA, CDR2 YNFKEQ. CDR3 nucleotide sequence: TGTGCCAGCAGCCGCCGAGGGCCCTACTCGGGCACAGATACGCAGTATTTT. It yields the protein CASSRRGPYSGTDTQYF.

This clone was counted between two and nine times. The chain employs TRBV2 and TRBJ2-5; 12 bases align to TRBD2. With V trimmed by 6 bases and J by 5 bases, 4 bases remained unmatched. CDR1 and CDR2 from the germline V gene are SNHLY and FYNNEI. The CDR3 spans 14 residues. The CDR3 bases are TGTGCCAGCAGCCGACTAGCGGGGGACGAGACCCAGTACTTC. Translating gives CASSRLAGDETQYF.

The chain combines TRBV7-3 with TRBJ2-3, with a possible D match to TRBD2 (6 bases). V dropped 5 bases and J dropped 0 bases, with 12 bases sitting between them. Germline V gene lookup returns CDR1 SGHTA and CDR2 FQGTGA. The CDR3 is 15 residues long. The CDR3 region has the DNA TGTGCCAGCAGCCCGGCGGGACTCAGCACAGATACGCAGTATTTT. Its translation: CASSPAGLSTDTQYF.

The rearrangement links TRBV9 to TRBJ1-1; the D gene is possibly TRBD1 (6 bases). V was pared by 4 bases and J by 2 bases, with 15 bases between. The CDR3 spans 15 residues. From germline, CDR1 is SGDLS and CDR2 YYNGEE. CDR3 sequence: CASSTSGGANTEAFF. Here the CDR3 DNA reads TGTGCCAGCAGCACGAGCGGGGGGGCTAACACTGAAGCTTTCTTT.

This clone came up once. The genes are TRBV5-6 and TRBJ1-3, with unresolved D. Trimming removed 4 bases from V and 3 bases from J, with 5 bases in between. The CDR3 runs to 12 residues. Germline assignment: CDR1 SGHDT and CDR2 YYEEEE. CDR3 nucleotides: TGTGCCAGCAGCCGAGGTGGAAACACCATATATTTT. Its translation is CASSRGGNTIYF.

V usage is TRBV4-1 and J usage is TRBJ2-2, with D possibly TRBD2 on 5 matching bases. CDR3 size: 15 residues. Per the germline V gene, CDR1 is MGHRA and CDR2 is YSYEKL. Trimming removed 0 bases at V and 6 bases at J, with 11 bases between. CDR3: CASSQDTGAAGELFF. Written as DNA, the CDR3 is TGCGCCAGCAGCCAAGATACCGGAGCGGCCGGGGAGCTGTTTTTT.

The chain joins TRBV4-3 to TRBJ2-3, with 8 nucleotides matching TRBD1. CDR1 is LGHNA, CDR2 YSLEER, per germline. With V trimmed by 2 bases and J by 2 bases, 6 bases remained unmatched. The CDR3 spans 16 residues. The CDR3 loop reads CASSQNGQGFTDTQYF. The CDR3 DNA reads TGCGCCAGCAGCCAAAACGGACAGGGTTTCACAGATACGCAGTATTTT.

This chain joins TRBV5-4 and TRBJ2-3, with D tentatively TRBD2 (6 bases). V lost 6 bases, J lost 8 bases, and 13 bases lay in between. The CDR3 sequence is 12 residues long. Germline CDR1 is SGHNT and CDR2 is YYREEE (reference sequence). The CDR3 protein is CASIAGTGTQYF. CDR3 coding DNA: TGTGCCAGCATCGCAGGGACTGGTACGCAGTATTTT. Full variable domain (remainder filled in from reference TRBV5-4 and TRBJ2-3): ETGVTQSPTHLIKTRGQQVTLRCSSQSGHNTVSWYQQALGQGPQFIFQYYREEENGRGNFPPRFSGLQFPNYSSELNVNALELDDSALYLCASIAGTGTQYFGPGTRLTVL.

The chain links TRBV19 to TRBJ2-2, with TRBD1 matching 10 bases. The CDR3 consists of 19 residues. Germline-derived CDR1 and CDR2 are LNHDA and SQIVND (reference sequence). J lost 1 base, V lost 11 bases, and 19 bases had no gene match. In DNA, the CDR3 is TGTGCCGCGTGTGCTTGGGGACAGGGGCGGGAGCGGAACACCGGGGAGCTGTTTTTT. It encodes CAACAWGQGRERNTGELFF.

This sequence joins TRBV30 and TRBJ2-7; maybe TRBD2 (5 bases). CDR1 is GTSNPN, CDR2 SVGIG, per germline (reference sequence). Trimming took 4 bases from V and 2 from J, leaving 6 bases between them. This CDR3 is built from 11 residues. The CDR3 loop is CAWKRAYEQYF. CDR3 sequence (DNA): TGTGCCTGGAAGAGGGCCTACGAGCAGTACTTC.